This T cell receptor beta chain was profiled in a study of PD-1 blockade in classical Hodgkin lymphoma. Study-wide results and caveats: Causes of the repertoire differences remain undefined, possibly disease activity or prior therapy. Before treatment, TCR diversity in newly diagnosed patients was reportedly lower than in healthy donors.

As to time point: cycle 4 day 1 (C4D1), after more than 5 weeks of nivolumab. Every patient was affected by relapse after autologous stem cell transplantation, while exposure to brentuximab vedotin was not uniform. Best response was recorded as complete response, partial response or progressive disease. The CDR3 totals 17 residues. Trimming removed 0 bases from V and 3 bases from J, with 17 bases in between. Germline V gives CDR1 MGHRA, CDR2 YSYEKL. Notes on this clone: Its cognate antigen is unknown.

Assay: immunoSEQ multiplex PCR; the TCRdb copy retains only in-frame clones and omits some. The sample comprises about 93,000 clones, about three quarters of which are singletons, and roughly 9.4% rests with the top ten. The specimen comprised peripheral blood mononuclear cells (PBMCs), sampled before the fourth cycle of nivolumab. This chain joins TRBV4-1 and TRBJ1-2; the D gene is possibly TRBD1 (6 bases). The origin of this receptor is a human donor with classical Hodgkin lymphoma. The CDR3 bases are TGCGCCAGCAGCCAAGATAGCACACAGGGTAGAGACTATGGCTACACCTTC. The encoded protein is CASSQDSTQGRDYGYTF.